This T cell receptor beta chain was profiled in a study of molecular identifiers for immune sequencing clone quantification. This clonotype was seen at least ten times. The antigen remains undetermined. Study-level points and caveats: Over 99% of effector molecules, yet under 1% of naive-cell molecules, were held by clones above 20 RNA copies. Clone sizes that are highly expanded could be underestimated when identical TCR molecules share a barcode.

There are 16 residues in the CDR3. CDR1 is MNHNY and CDR2 is SVGAGI in the germline V gene (reference sequence). The V and J ends lost 2 bases and 4 bases respectively, with 15 bases between them. TCRdb re-called the PCR reads with MiXCR, one entry per CDR3 protein. The sample consists of under 800,000 distinct CDR3 sequences, approximately 24% of them appearing once. The clonotype originates from a human donor in good health. Some libraries in this study had Jurkat cell RNA spiked in. The sequenced sample consisted of naive CD8+ T cells from blood, with Jurkat cell RNA spiked in. Sample subset: FACS-sorted CD8+CD4-CCR7+CD45RA+ naive T cells. The chain combines TRBV6-6 with TRBJ1-5, with D tentatively TRBD1 (5 bases). CDR3 coding DNA: TGTGCCAGCAGTTACCTTTTGGCAGGGAGTAATCAGCCCCAGCATTTT. It specifies CASSYLLAGSNQPQHF.